This T cell receptor (beta chain) was obtained from a study of T cells in tumors after PD-1 blockade. Study in general: Daily vismodegib 150 mg continued in a subset of anti-PD-1-treated patients.

Using immunoSEQ multiplex PCR, the repertoire was profiled, and TCRdb retains in-frame clones only, with some absent. This sample has almost 35,000 clones, with 73% found just once. Per the germline V gene, CDR1 is LGHNA and CDR2 is YSLEER. CDR3 length: 17 amino acids. V shed 2 bases and J 2 bases; nucleotides not matched to a gene: 11. This clonotype was sampled from a human donor with basal cell carcinoma. The material was PBMCs, obtained after anti-PD-1 treatment. The J gene is TRBJ1-1, the V gene TRBV4-3; 7 nucleotides align to TRBD1. This CDR3 is CASSQQLGTATNTEAFF. The CDR3 nucleotides are TGCGCCAGCAGCCAACAGTTGGGGACAGCAACAAACACTGAAGCTTTCTTT.